The TCR beta chain under discussion was sequenced for a study of human T cells and chemical hapten exposure. MiXCR, run by TCRdb on the RACE reads, gives a single entry per CDR3 protein. The table has some 120,000 distinct CDR3 sequences, approximately 9.5% seen once. The sample's time point: healthy volunteer bleed at 2 weeks. Unfractionated whole blood served as the source for total RNA extraction. The germline V gene has CDR1 LNHDA and CDR2 SQIVND (reference sequence). CDR3 length equals 15 residues. With V trimmed by 10 bases and J by 1 base, 12 bases remained unmatched. The TCR sequence derives from a male donor in good health. Some clones in this sample may be carry-over from other donors' samples. Sequencing was carried out using whole blood. This rearrangement joins TRBV19 to TRBJ1-2, with TRBD1 matching 7 bases. The CDR3 DNA sequence: TGTGCCATCTCCGTCCCGGGACAGCTTAACTATGGCTACACCTTC. Translating gives CAISVPGQLNYGYTF. Filled out from reference TRBV19 and TRBJ1-2, the complete variable domain reads DGGITQSPKYLFRKEGQNVTLSCEQNLNHDAMYWYRQDPGQGLRLIYYSQIVNDFQKGDIAEGYSVSREKKESFPLTVTSAQKNPTAFYLCAISVPGQLNYGYTFGSGTRLTVV.